Listed below are T cell receptor beta chains from one sample, sequenced in a study of shared clonotypes between healthy human individuals. Assay used: immunoSEQ multiplex PCR; TCRdb lists only in-frame clones, some missing. The sample consists of about 2.4 million clones, 93% of them appearing once. What was sequenced was naive CD4+ T cells from PBMCs. The receptor source for this set is a young man in good health. Some clones in this sample may be carry-over from other donors' samples. Both conserved end residues are part of each CDR3. The D gene is left open where the match is weak. Clone size appears in some rows only: once, few, many, or a class for an expanded clone.

CDR3aa: CASSPGQGAGYTF
CDR3nt: TGTGCCAGTAGTCCAGGACAGGGGGCTGGCTACACCTTC
abundance: .
v_gene: TRBV19
j_gene: TRBJ1-2
d_gene: TRBD1

CDR3aa: CASGLGPAVAYEQYF
CDR3nt: TGTGCCAGCGGATTGGGCCCCGCCGTTGCGTACGAGCAGTACTTC
abundance: .
v_gene: TRBV6-6
j_gene: TRBJ2-7
d_gene: .

CDR3aa: CASSINTFNLLFF
CDR3nt: TGTGCCAGCAGCATAAACACGTTTAATTTACTGTTTTTT
abundance: .
v_gene: TRBV11-2
j_gene: TRBJ1-4
d_gene: .

CDR3aa: CASSSHGNTEAFF
CDR3nt: TGTGCCAGCAGTTCCCACGGAAACACTGAAGCTTTCTTT
abundance: .
v_gene: TRBV6-6
j_gene: TRBJ1-1
d_gene: .

CDR3aa: CASSDPSGRANTGELFF
CDR3nt: TGTGCCAGCAGCGACCCTAGCGGGAGGGCCAACACCGGGGAGCTGTTTTTT
abundance: .
v_gene: TRBV7-9
j_gene: TRBJ2-2
d_gene: TRBD2

CDR3aa: CASRGSGGNSNQPQHF
CDR3nt: TGCGCCAGCAGGGGAAGTGGGGGGAATAGCAATCAGCCCCAGCATTTT
abundance: .
v_gene: TRBV10-1
j_gene: TRBJ1-5
d_gene: .

CDR3aa: CASSFSALAYEQYF
CDR3nt: TGTGCCAGCAGTTTCTCTGCCCTCGCCTACGAGCAGTACTTC
abundance: .
v_gene: TRBV28
j_gene: TRBJ2-7
d_gene: .

CDR3aa: CASTAGGGIAYEQYF
CDR3nt: TGTGCCAGCACCGCAGGAGGGGGGATAGCCTACGAGCAGTACTTC
abundance: .
v_gene: TRBV28
j_gene: TRBJ2-7
d_gene: .

CDR3aa: CASSSHGTPARGGYTF
CDR3nt: TGCGCCAGCAGCTCCCACGGGACACCTGCAAGGGGCGGCTACACCTTC
abundance: .
v_gene: TRBV5-1
j_gene: TRBJ1-2
d_gene: .

CDR3aa: CASSTNALAGVYEQYF
CDR3nt: TGTGCCAGCAGCACCAACGCCCTAGCGGGGGTTTACGAGCAGTACTTC
abundance: .
v_gene: TRBV5-4
j_gene: TRBJ2-7
d_gene: TRBD2

CDR3aa: CSVAQGWGTEAFF
CDR3nt: TGCAGCGTTGCCCAGGGGTGGGGCACTGAAGCTTTCTTT
abundance: few
v_gene: TRBV29-1
j_gene: TRBJ1-1
d_gene: .

CDR3aa: CSARRGTAGDNEQFF
CDR3nt: TGCAGCGCTCGGAGGGGGACAGCGGGAGACAATGAGCAGTTCTTC
abundance: .
v_gene: TRBV29-1
j_gene: TRBJ2-1
d_gene: .

CDR3aa: CASSFGQGSGYTF
CDR3nt: TGCGCCAGCAGCTTTGGACAGGGTTCCGGCTACACCTTC
abundance: .
v_gene: TRBV5-1
j_gene: TRBJ1-2
d_gene: TRBD1

CDR3aa: CASTARGQNPEAFF
CDR3nt: TGTGCCAGCACCGCTAGGGGGCAAAACCCTGAAGCTTTCTTT
abundance: .
v_gene: TRBV2
j_gene: TRBJ1-1
d_gene: TRBD1

CDR3aa: CASSFSGGRSGEQYF
CDR3nt: TGTGCCAGCAGTTTCTCTGGCGGGAGATCGGGCGAGCAGTACTTC
abundance: once
v_gene: TRBV27
j_gene: TRBJ2-7
d_gene: TRBD2